Here is one T cell receptor (beta chain) with its context. These data are taken from a study of beta chain features in type 1 diabetes. Isolated RNA was reverse transcribed in full, so expressed TCRB transcripts were sequenced. This table comes from immunoSEQ multiplex PCR, and its TCRdb copy is limited to in-frame clones, with some not included. Of 250,000 to 350,000 clones in the sample, about 14% were seen once. The length of the CDR3 is 15 residues. The trim removed 7 bases at V and 1 base at J, leaving 6 bases unmatched. Germline V lookup: CDR1 SGDLS, CDR2 YYNGEE. The clonotype originates from a man younger than 45 in good health. Material: central memory CD4+ T cells from blood. The gene calls are TRBV9 and TRBJ2-2; 8 nucleotides match TRBD1. This CDR3 is CASRPGTGNTGELFF. CDR3 DNA sequence: TGTGCCAGCCGTCCCGGGACAGGGAACACCGGGGAGCTGTTTTTT.